Following are 19 T cell receptor beta chains from one sample sequenced in a study of blood T cell repertoires in COVID-19. Clones were read by immunoSEQ multiplex PCR, and TCRdb kept only the in-frame ones, dropping some. The data contain around 300,000 clones, around nine tenths of them singletons. Sequencing was done on a sample of PBMCs or T cells enriched from blood (not recorded which). These receptor sequences come from a woman aged 60 to 75 who had recovered from COVID-19.

This chain uses TRBV2 with TRBJ1-1, with 7 bases aligning to TRBD1. V was pared by 8 bases and J by 5 bases, with 11 bases of the junction left unmatched. The CDR3 sequence is 14 residues long. Germline-derived CDR1 and CDR2 are SNHLY and FYNNEI. CDR3 in amino acids: CASSYTGVRTEAFF. DNA for the CDR3: TGTGCCAGCTCTTATACAGGGGTGCGGACTGAAGCTTTCTTT.

This rearrangement joins TRBV7-9 to TRBJ1-1, with a weak D call TRBD1 (6 bases). Per the germline V gene, CDR1 is SEHNR and CDR2 is FQNEAQ (reference sequence). There are 18 residues in the CDR3. V lost 1 base and J 1 base, leaving 19 bases between the germline ends. CDR3 coding DNA: TGTGCCAGCAGCTTAGTTTTGATTAGCAGGGGCAGGAACACTGAAGCTTTCTTT. It translates to CASSLVLISRGRNTEAFF.

V usage is TRBV14 and J usage is TRBJ2-2; 8 nucleotides align to TRBD2. Germline V CDR1 and CDR2: SGHDN, FVKESK. V gave up 1 base and J gave up 9 bases; unmatched junction bases: 7. The CDR3 extends over 15 amino acids. The CDR3 DNA sequence: TGTGCCAGCAGCCAAGTCGCCCTAGCGGGTAGGGAGCTGTTTTTT. Residues: CASSQVALAGRELFF.

The J gene is TRBJ2-3, the V gene TRBV6-1; TRBD1 is a possible D gene (6 bases). The CDR3 is made up of 15 amino acids. Deletions cut 1 base from V and 6 bases from J, with 14 bases between. The germline V gene encodes CDR1 MNHNS and CDR2 SASEGT. CDR3 protein: CASSEGFRGRDTQYF. CDR3 sequence (DNA): TGTGCCAGCAGTGAAGGGTTCAGGGGAAGGGATACGCAGTATTTT.

The rearrangement joins TRBV5-1 to TRBJ2-1; 9 bases align to TRBD2. The germline gives CDR1 SGHRS, CDR2 YFSETQ. V dropped 7 bases and J dropped 2; count of bases not matched to a gene: 16. The CDR3 sequence is 18 residues long. CDR3 protein: CASGQSEAGGGPYNEQFF. As DNA, the CDR3 is TGCGCCAGCGGACAATCGGAGGCGGGAGGGGGACCCTACAATGAGCAGTTCTTC.

This clone is a singleton in its sample. The gene calls are TRBV5-4 and TRBJ1-2; 7 bases fit TRBD1. V shed 6 bases and J 4 bases; nucleotides not matched to a gene: 9. There are 14 residues in the CDR3. Germline CDR1 SGHNT, CDR2 YYREEE (reference sequence). The CDR3 loop is CASTSPAGGYGYTF. CDR3 in DNA: TGTGCCAGCACTAGCCCGGCAGGGGGCTATGGCTACACCTTC.

V and J are TRBV29-1 and TRBJ2-6; 7 positions match TRBD1. Per germline, CDR1 SQVTM and CDR2 ANQGSEA. V gave up 7 bases and J gave up 0 bases; unmatched junction bases: 15. The CDR3 runs 18 residues. The chain's CDR3 is CSAALLRDSFSGANVLTF. CDR3 DNA sequence: TGCAGCGCGGCCCTACTCCGGGACAGCTTCTCTGGGGCCAACGTCCTGACTTTC.

The CDR3 DNA reads TGTGCCATCAGTGAGCCCCCGCAGGGATTGAACACTGAAGCTTTCTTT. Translation gives CAISEPPQGLNTEAFF. This sequence joins TRBV10-3 and TRBJ1-1; TRBD1 might be the D (5 bases). Germline V gives CDR1 ENHRY, CDR2 SYGVKD. The V end lost 2 bases, the J end lost 0 bases, and 13 bases lay between the germline ends. This CDR3 is built from 16 residues.

This rearrangement joins TRBV7-2 to TRBJ1-2; D unclear. CDR3 length: 13 residues. CDR1 SGHTA and CDR2 FQGNSA come from the germline V gene. V was trimmed by 1 base and J by 4 bases, leaving 7 bases between them. The CDR3 coding sequence is TGTGCCAGCAGCTTAGGGTCGAGCTATGGCTACACCTTC. It codes for CASSLGSSYGYTF.

This clone was seen only once. Other nucleotide sequences from this sample produce the same CDR3. V is TRBV19 and J is TRBJ2-1; the D is unclear. The germline V gene encodes CDR1 LNHDA and CDR2 SQIVND (reference sequence). With 3 bases removed from V and 4 bases from J, the gap between germline ends came to 7 bases. This CDR3 has 13 amino acids. CDR3 nucleotides: TGTGCCAGTAGTATTGGCAGTTACAATGAGCAGTTCTTC. The encoded protein is CASSIGSYNEQFF.

The chain is built from TRBV15 and TRBJ1-2; 9 bases match TRBD1. Germline V CDR1 and CDR2: LNHNV, YYDKDF (reference sequence). CDR3 length: 17 amino acids. J gave up 7 bases and V 3 bases, and 15 bases lay outside the gene matches. The CDR3, as DNA: TGTGCCACCAGCAGCCCTGGAGGGACAGGGCCAGGGGGTGGCTACACCTTC. Translation gives CATSSPGGTGPGGGYTF. The variable domain in full, completed from reference TRBV15 and TRBJ1-2, reads DAMVIQNPRYQVTQFGKPVTLSCSQTLNHNVMYWYQQKSSQAPKLLFHYYDKDFNNEADTPDNFQSRRPNTSFCFLDIRSPGLGDTAMYLCATSSPGGTGPGGGYTFGSGTRLTVV.

This rearrangement joins TRBV7-8 to TRBJ2-2; TRBD2 is a possible D gene (5 bases). The CDR3 extends over 16 amino acids. V lost 2 bases, J lost 0 bases, and 10 bases lay in between. Germline CDR1 reads SGHVS; CDR2 reads FQNEAQ. The CDR3 region has the DNA TGTGCCAGCAGCTTAAGAGGACTGACGAACACCGGGGAGCTGTTTTTT. Protein product: CASSLRGLTNTGELFF.

This rearrangement joins TRBV7-3 to TRBJ2-1; TRBD2 aligns across 8 bases. Germline CDR1 is SGHTA and CDR2 is FQGTGA. The CDR3 is 14 residues long. V lost 5 bases and J lost 9; bases outside the gene matches: 9. Here the CDR3 DNA reads TGTGCCAGCAGCCCCGTCGGGGGGGTCAGTGAGCAGTTCTTC. It codes for CASSPVGGVSEQFF.

J is TRBJ1-1 and V is TRBV4-2; TRBD1 is a possible D gene (6 bases). The CDR3 has 13 residues. V lost 0 bases and J 7 bases, leaving 9 bases between the germline ends. The germline CDR1 and CDR2 sequences are LGHNA and YNFKEQ. The CDR3 region has the DNA TGTGCCAGCAGCCAAGACGGGGGGCTTGAAGCTTTCTTT. It encodes CASSQDGGLEAFF.

The chain carries TRBV12-3 or TRBV12-4 and TRBJ2-1, with 10 bases lining up with TRBD1. The J segment lost 16 bases and the V segment lost 5 bases, leaving 5 bases of the junction unmatched. The CDR3 runs to 11 residues. The CDR3, as DNA: TGTGCCAGCAGTAGGGGACAGGGGTACTTCTTC. Residues: CASSRGQGYFF.

The genes are TRBV5-4 and TRBJ2-1; D perhaps matches TRBD2 (6 bases). V gave up 4 bases and J gave up 2 bases, with 13 bases separating them. Per germline, CDR1 SGHNT and CDR2 YYREEE (reference sequence). The CDR3 loop spans 15 amino acids. CDR3 DNA: TGTGCCAGCAGCCGAGCTAGCGAAACCTACAATGAGCAGTTCTTC. Protein product: CASSRASETYNEQFF. Full variable domain (rest looked up from reference TRBV5-4 and TRBJ2-1): ETGVTQSPTHLIKTRGQQVTLRCSSQSGHNTVSWYQQALGQGPQFIFQYYREEENGRGNFPPRFSGLQFPNYSSELNVNALELDDSALYLCASSRASETYNEQFFGPGTRLTVL.

The V call is TRBV29-1, the J call TRBJ2-7; 10 bases are shared with TRBD1. CDR1 is SQVTM and CDR2 is ANQGSEA in the germline V gene. Losses at the gene ends were 3 bases for V and 6 bases for J; bases not matched to a gene: 5. The CDR3 covers 13 residues. The CDR3 spells CSVDRDRGGEQYF. The DNA of the CDR3 is TGCAGCGTTGACCGGGACAGGGGCGGCGAGCAGTACTTC.

J is TRBJ1-5 and V is TRBV7-8, with unresolved D. The V gene lost 4 bases and the J gene lost 0 bases, with 22 bases spanning the gap. The CDR3 contains 19 residues. CDR1 is SGHVS, CDR2 FQNEAQ, per germline. The CDR3 nucleotides read TGTGCCAGCAGCTCTGACCTTTTCTCTGGCGGGTATAGCAATCAGCCCCAGCATTTT. Translating it yields CASSSDLFSGGYSNQPQHF.

The V gene is TRBV27, the J gene TRBJ1-1; TRBD1 might be the D (5 bases). Trimming took off 4 bases at V and 5 bases at J, with 14 bases between the two ends. This CDR3 has 14 amino acids. Germline V gene sequence: CDR1 MNHEY, CDR2 SMNVEV (reference sequence). Here the CDR3 reads CASSSGGTMTEAFF. Here the CDR3 DNA reads TGTGCCAGCAGTTCGGGCGGGACGATGACTGAAGCTTTCTTT.